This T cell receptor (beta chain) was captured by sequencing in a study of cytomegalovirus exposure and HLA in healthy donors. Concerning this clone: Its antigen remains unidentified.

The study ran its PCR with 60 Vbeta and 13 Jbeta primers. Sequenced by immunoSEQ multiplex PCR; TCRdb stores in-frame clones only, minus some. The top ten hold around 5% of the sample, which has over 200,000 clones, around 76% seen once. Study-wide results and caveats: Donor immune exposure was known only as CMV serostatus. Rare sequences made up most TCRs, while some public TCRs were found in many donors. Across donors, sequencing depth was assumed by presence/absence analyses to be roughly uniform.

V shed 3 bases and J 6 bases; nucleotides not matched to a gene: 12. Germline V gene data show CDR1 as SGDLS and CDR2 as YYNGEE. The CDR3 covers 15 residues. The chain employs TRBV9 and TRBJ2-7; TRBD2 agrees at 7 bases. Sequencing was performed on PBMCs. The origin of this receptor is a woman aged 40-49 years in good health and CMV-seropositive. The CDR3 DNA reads TGTGCCAGCAGCGAGCGGACTAGTTCTCCTTCCGAGCAGTACTTC. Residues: CASSERTSSPSEQYF.